This T cell receptor (beta chain) was retrieved from a study of neurological immune-mediated disorders. CDR1 and CDR2 from the germline V gene are DFQATT and SNEGSKA (reference sequence). The CDR3 has 15 amino acids. V shed 7 bases, J shed 4 bases, and the junction held 8 bases outside the gene matches. TCRdb re-called the 5' RACE reads through MiXCR, storing one row per CDR3 protein. This table holds 95,000 to 150,000 distinct CDR3 sequences, 3% to 3.5% found once. Study-wide points: The absence of shared CDR3 amino acid sequences among expanded clones across subjects suggests private repertoires in all groups.

This clonotype has a count of ten or more. Antigen specificity is unknown. The rearrangement uses TRBV20-1 and TRBJ2-1, with 12 positions matching TRBD2. The sequenced sample consisted of PBMCs. The receptor was isolated from a woman younger than 45 with multiple sclerosis. CDR3 nucleotide sequence: TGCAGTGTCCTTACTAGCGGGAGGTCATACAATGAGCAGTTCTTC. Its protein product is CSVLTSGRSYNEQFF.